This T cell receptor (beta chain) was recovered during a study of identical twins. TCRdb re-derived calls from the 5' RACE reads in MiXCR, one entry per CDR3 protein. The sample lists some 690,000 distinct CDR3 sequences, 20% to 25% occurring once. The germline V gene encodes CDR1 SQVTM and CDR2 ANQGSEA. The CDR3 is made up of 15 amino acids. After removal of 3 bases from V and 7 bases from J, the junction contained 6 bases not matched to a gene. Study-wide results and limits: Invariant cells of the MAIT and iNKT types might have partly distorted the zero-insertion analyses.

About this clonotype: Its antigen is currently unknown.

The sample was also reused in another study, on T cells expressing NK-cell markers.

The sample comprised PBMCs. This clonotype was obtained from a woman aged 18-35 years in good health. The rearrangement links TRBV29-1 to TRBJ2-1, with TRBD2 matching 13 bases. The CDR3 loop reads CSVDRTSGSRNEQFF. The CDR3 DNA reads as TGCAGCGTTGACAGGACTAGCGGGAGCAGAAATGAGCAGTTCTTC.